This record looks at one TCR beta chain sequence and its context. This clone's antigen is unknown. No clone much larger than this one lies a single base away; base qualities are absent. Spanning cysteine to phenylalanine, the CDR3 consists of 16 amino acids. Only the CDR3 DNA is retained, 48 bases long and in frame from the first base. The germline V gene (reference sequence) gives CDR1 as LNHNV and CDR2 as YYDKDF. From V the trimming removes 0 bases and from J it removes 7 bases, while the gene matches leave 3 bases of the junction unaccounted for. The library was built by means of PCR. DNA from cultured CD4+ T cells underwent TCR sequencing with the Oncomine TCR Beta short-read assay at the Johns Hopkins FTIC core. The QIAamp micro DNA kit was used to extract genomic DNA from the cultured CD4+ T cells. Oncomine TCR Beta libraries from cultured CD4+ T cells were pooled using unique dual indexes and sequenced on an Illumina iSeq 100. Concerning the study's data processing: Non-productive sequences were removed, and CDR3s not starting with C, not ending with F or W, or shorter than 7 amino acids were discarded. Antigen-specific clonotypes were identified with the MANAFEST web application by comparing peptide-stimulated wells with reference and other culture wells. To be called positive, a clone needed an FDR below 0.05, an odds ratio above 5, and a productive frequency above 0.1% in at least two of three replicate wells. Clonotypes that were significantly expanded in both SARS-CoV-2 spike wells and at least one common cold coronavirus spike condition were defined as cross-reactive. Levenshtein distances (stringdist) and unrooted phylogenetic trees (ape) in R version 3.6.1 were used to assess CDR3 homology. TCRdb trimmed the raw reads at Q25, called clones with MiXCR and kept productive beta chains. Records with the same CDR3 protein are collapsed into one entry carrying the most frequent genes and DNA. TCRdb, not the authors, supplied the V and J calls. This sample lists several thousand distinct CDR3 sequences; 28% were detected once. The top ten clones comprise around 30% of the sample.

The treatment or condition label corresponds to: roughly ten-day PBMC culture with coronavirus spike peptide pools or control peptides (ViraFEST assay). CD4+ T cells from unexposed donors were collected before the COVID-19 pandemic (2011-2018). The ViraFEST assay, used in the study, expanded antigen-specific T cells with peptide pools and then identified the expanded clonotypes through TCR sequencing. Each well held 2.2 million or so PBMCs cultured with 10 ug/ml peptide pools in IMDM containing around 5% human AB serum and about 10 IU/ml IL-2. Half of the culture medium was replaced with fresh IL-2-containing medium on days 3 and 7. After 10 days of culture, CD4+ T cells were isolated by negative selection using the EasySep CD4+ T cell isolation kit. As cell numbers permitted, CD4+ T cells from unexposed donors were tested for reactivity to SARS-CoV-2 S and N and to four common cold coronavirus spike pools. Ficoll-Paque Plus gradient centrifugation was used to isolate PBMCs from whole blood, and the isolated PBMCs were then either used fresh or cryopreserved at -140C. In general, triplicate wells were set up for every culture condition. The leukapheresis product used for the unexposed donors was purchased from a commercial source.

The source of the sample is a study of vaccination and CD4 T cells after COVID-19 (dated 2022 in TCRdb). Broadly, across the study: Six males and four females were included in the convalescent cohort, with two Hispanic individuals, seven Caucasians, two Asians and one multiracial person represented. In around 9 COVID-19 convalescent patients and a handful of infection-naive healthy vaccine recipients, researchers compared the spike-specific CD4+ TCR repertoire from before mRNA vaccination with the repertoire from after. Participants got two doses of the Pfizer-BioNTech BNT162b2 vaccine (n=8) or two doses of the Moderna mRNA-1273 vaccine (n=2). Post-COVID blood samples from convalescent patients were collected a median of approximately 93 days after diagnosis, with a range of about 35 to 161 days. The time from the second vaccine dose to post-vaccine blood sampling had a median of roughly 72 days and ranged from about 12 to 250 days. In an earlier paper using these donors, memory CD4+ T cell crossreactivity between SARS-CoV-2 and common cold coronavirus spike proteins was assessed at the TCR clonotype level. The cultures were stimulated with overlapping spike peptide pools from SARS-CoV-2 and from the common cold coronaviruses HCoV-NL63, HCoV-OC43 and HCoV-229E. As controls, cultures received a CEFX viral epitope pool (the positive control), an HIV-1 Nef peptide pool (the negative control), or no peptide at all. Overall study outcomes, separate from this receptor: Although the median number of SARS-CoV-2-reactive clonotypes went up from around 20 after infection to 35 to 40 after vaccination, the increase was not significant. Of the vaccine-specific clones found in convalescent patients, nearly all (304 of 307) were mono-reactive for SARS-CoV-2 spike instead of being cross-reactive with common cold coronaviruses. The study included relatively few convalescent patients and did not analyze early timepoints after natural infection. In convalescent patients, a median approximately 83% of post-vaccine SARS-CoV-2-reactive clones were detected only after vaccination, and vaccine-specific priming was suggested by this finding.

The chain employs TRBV15 and TRBJ2-2, with 12 junctional bases fitting TRBD1. The origin of this receptor is a human donor in good health. Input material: CD4+ T cells from blood, cultured in vitro. Here the CDR3 is given as CATSREGTGGYGELFF. The nucleotides are TGTGCCACCAGCAGAGAGGGGACAGGGGGCTACGGGGAGCTGTTTTTT.